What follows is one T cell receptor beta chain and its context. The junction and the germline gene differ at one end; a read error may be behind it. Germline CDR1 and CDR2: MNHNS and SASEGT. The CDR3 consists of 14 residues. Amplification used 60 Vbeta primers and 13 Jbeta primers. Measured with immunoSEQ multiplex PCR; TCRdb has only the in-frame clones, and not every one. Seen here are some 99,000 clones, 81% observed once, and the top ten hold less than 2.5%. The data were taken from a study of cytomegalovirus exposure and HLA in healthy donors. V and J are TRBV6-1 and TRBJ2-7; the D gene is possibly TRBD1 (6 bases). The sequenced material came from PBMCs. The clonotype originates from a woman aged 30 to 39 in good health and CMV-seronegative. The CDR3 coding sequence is TGTGTCAGCAGCGAGAGTCAGGGACATAGGGAGCAGTACTTC. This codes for CVSSESQGHREQYF.